This is a list of T cell receptor beta chains from one sample in a study of blood T cell repertoires in COVID-19. Generated by immunoSEQ multiplex PCR, the TCRdb table keeps only in-frame clones and is missing some. Among about 69,000 clones listed, around three quarters were seen once. Sequenced input: peripheral blood. The receptors were sampled from a man between 60 and 75 years old with acute or convalescent COVID-19. CDR3s include the opening cysteine and the closing phenylalanine or tryptophan. The order of the fields is clone size, J gene, V gene, D gene, CDR3 DNA, CDR3 protein. D genes are given only for firm matches. Clone sizes are given selectively: once, few, many, or a class where the clone is expanded.

>.|TRBJ1-5|TRBV7-8|.
TGTGCCAGCAGCTTAGACCTTACTTATCAGCCCCAGCATTTT
CASSLDLTYQPQHF
>.|TRBJ2-1|TRBV5-1|.
TGCGCCAGCAAGACTGGTTTCAGCCGCAATGAGCAGTTCTTC
CASKTGFSRNEQFF
>.|TRBJ1-3|TRBV6-5|.
TGTGCCAGCAGTTATGGGGCCGGTCGTGGAAACACCATATATTTT
CASSYGAGRGNTIYF
>.|TRBJ2-7|TRBV6-5|TRBD2
TGTGCCAGCAGTTACGTGCGGGGGGGATACGAGCAGTACTTC
CASSYVRGGYEQYF
>.|TRBJ2-1|TRBV14|.
TGTGCCAGCAGCCAAGATCCGTTGGGGCCTTACAATGAGCAGTTCTTC
CASSQDPLGPYNEQFF
>.|TRBJ1-1|TRBV12-3/TRBV12-4|.
TGTGCCAGCACCTCGACAGGTTTTACTGAAGCTTTCTTT
CASTSTGFTEAFF
>medium-sized|TRBJ1-6|TRBV2|.
TGTGCCAGCACCGGGACTAATAATTCACCCCTCCACTTT
CASTGTNNSPLHF
>.|TRBJ2-5|TRBV6-5|TRBD2
TGTGCCAGCAGCCACCGGCCTAGCGGGGAAGAGACCCAGTACTTC
CASSHRPSGEETQYF
>.|TRBJ2-3|TRBV5-4|TRBD2
TGTGCCAGCAGCTCCCGGACTAGCGGCACAGATACGCAGTATTTT
CASSSRTSGTDTQYF
>.|TRBJ1-4|TRBV28|TRBD1
TGTGCCAGCAGTTTAATCCCCGGACAGGGCGGAACTAATGAAAAACTGTTTTTT
CASSLIPGQGGTNEKLFF
>.|TRBJ1-6|TRBV7-9|.
TGTGCCAGCAGCCCCTCGAACGGGGCCCTCCACTTT
CASSPSNGALHF
>.|TRBJ1-2|TRBV6-1|TRBD1
TGTGCCAGCAGTGAGGGACAGGGGACCCTCCCTAACTATGGCTACACCTTC
CASSEGQGTLPNYGYTF
>.|TRBJ1-2|TRBV27|TRBD1
TGTGCCAGCAGTTTATCGACGCCGGGACAGGGTGACTATGGCTACACCTTC
CASSLSTPGQGDYGYTF
>.|TRBJ1-5|TRBV2|TRBD1
TGTGCCAGCAGTGTAGAACAAGGGGGCAAGCCCCAGCATTTT
CASSVEQGGKPQHF
>.|TRBJ2-7|TRBV4-1|TRBD2
TGCGCCAGCAGCCAAGATCAGACTAGCGGGGTCTACGAGCAGTACTTC
CASSQDQTSGVYEQYF
>.|TRBJ2-7|TRBV3-1/TRBV3-2|.
TGTGCCAGCAGCCACCATGGAGTCCACGAGCAGTACTTC
CASSHHGVHEQYF
>.|TRBJ2-2|TRBV6-5|.
TGTGCCAGCATACCGGGTCCGAACACCGGGGAGCTGTTTTTT
CASIPGPNTGELFF
>.|TRBJ1-2|TRBV30|.
TGTGCCTGGGAAGGCGTTCAACTAACAAACTATGGCTACACCTTC
CAWEGVQLTNYGYTF
>.|TRBJ2-5|TRBV2|.
TGTGCCAGCAGTTGGGGCGACCAAGAGACCCAGTACTTC
CASSWGDQETQYF
>.|TRBJ1-3|TRBV2|TRBD1
TGTGCCAGCAGAGTCGGGACAGGAGGGGGAAACACCATATATTTT
CASRVGTGGGNTIYF
>.|TRBJ1-6|TRBV14|TRBD1
TGTGCCAGCTGCAGGACAGGGAATTCACCCCTCCACTTT
CASCRTGNSPLHF
>once|TRBJ1-2|TRBV7-9|.
TGTGCCAGCAGCTTAGAGGAGGTAACCTATGGCTACACCTTC
CASSLEEVTYGYTF
>.|TRBJ1-6|TRBV7-2|TRBD1
TGTGCCAGCAGCACAGGGGTTAATTCACCCCTCCACTTT
CASSTGVNSPLHF
>.|TRBJ1-6|TRBV9|.
TGTGCCAGCAGCGTAGAGGAGTACGATAATTCACCCCTCCACTTT
CASSVEEYDNSPLHF
>.|TRBJ2-3|TRBV27|.
TGTGCCAGCAGCCGCCCAAACGGGGATACGCAGTATTTT
CASSRPNGDTQYF
>.|TRBJ2-2|TRBV18|TRBD2
TGTGCCAGCTCACCACCGAATAGCGGGGGAAGAAACACCGGGGAGCTGTTTTTT
CASSPPNSGGRNTGELFF
>.|TRBJ1-2|TRBV6-5|.
TGTGCCAGCAGTACCTGGACAGAAAACTATGGCTACACCTTC
CASSTWTENYGYTF
>.|TRBJ1-2|TRBV5-5|TRBD1
TGTGCCAGCAGCACAGGACAGGGCCTTAACTATGGCTACACCTTC
CASSTGQGLNYGYTF
>.|TRBJ2-2|TRBV3-1/TRBV3-2|TRBD2
TGTGCCAGCACCCGGGGGGGGTTGGAGGTCACCGGGGAGCTGTTTTTT
CASTRGGLEVTGELFF
>.|TRBJ2-5|TRBV11-2|.
TGTGCCAGCAGCTTAGTCCCCGGGACACCCCAAGAGACCCAGTACTTC
CASSLVPGTPQETQYF
>few|TRBJ1-1|TRBV25-1|.
TGTGCCAGCAGTGATAATCGGGTTCCTTTGAACACTGAAGCTTTCTTT
CASSDNRVPLNTEAFF
>.|TRBJ2-1|TRBV7-8|TRBD1
TGTGCCAGCCGACCCGGGACAGGGGGGGGCAATGAGCAGTTCTTC
CASRPGTGGGNEQFF
>.|TRBJ2-7|TRBV28|.
TGTGCCAGCTCGCTGGGGACACAGTACTACGAGCAGTACTTC
CASSLGTQYYEQYF
>.|TRBJ1-1|TRBV14|.
TGTGCCAGCAGCCGCTCTACCGGCGGAAGCAAAGCTTTCTTT
CASSRSTGGSKAFF
>.|TRBJ1-4|TRBV6-5|.
TGTGCCAGCAGTTATATGACAGCGCCTAATGAAAAACTGTTTTTT
CASSYMTAPNEKLFF
>.|TRBJ2-1|TRBV2|.
TGTGCCAGCAGGTGGGGGGAACTAAACAATGAGCAGTTCTTC
CASRWGELNNEQFF
>.|TRBJ2-1|TRBV5-1|.
TGCGCCAGCGGCAGAATGGGGGCAGGATACAATGAGCAGTTCTTC
CASGRMGAGYNEQFF
>few|TRBJ1-2|TRBV10-3|.
TGTGCCATCCTGGACAGAGGGGGAAGGAATGGCTACACCTTC
CAILDRGGRNGYTF
>.|TRBJ2-7|TRBV14|TRBD1
TGTGCCAGCAGCTCCCGACAGGGGGCATCCCACGAGCAGTACTTC
CASSSRQGASHEQYF